This T cell receptor beta chain stems from a study of cytotoxic CD8 clonotypes in ibrutinib-treated CLL. Study outcomes and limitations: Clonality grew at ibrutinib response; at progression, it decreased back toward baseline.

This clone occurred a few times. As yet, its antigen is unknown. At the DNA level, this CDR3 is encoded by other sequences in the same sample as well. The data were produced by immunoSEQ multiplex PCR, yet TCRdb's version contains in-frame clones alone and is incomplete. The top ten clones hold 3% of a sample with some 170,000 clones, 70% to 90% of them seen once. Sequenced material: PBMCs, taken at disease progression, from a patient treated with ibrutinib. The TCR was taken from a human donor with chronic lymphocytic leukemia.

The CDR3 DNA reads TGTGCCAGTAGTATAAGCAGGGGGCGGAACACCATATATTTT. Translated, it gives CASSISRGRNTIYF. The J gene is TRBJ1-3, the V gene TRBV19; 8 positions match TRBD1. Germline V gene sequence: CDR1 LNHDA, CDR2 SQIVND (reference sequence). V shed 2 bases and J 7 bases; nucleotides not matched to a gene: 4. This CDR3 region has 14 residues.